Following are 7 T cell receptor beta chains from one sample sequenced in a study of cytomegalovirus exposure and HLA in healthy donors. Both 60 Vbeta primers and 13 Jbeta primers went into the PCR. Some clones are missing from TCRdb's copy, which holds only in-frame ones; the method was immunoSEQ multiplex PCR. The listing contains 100,000 to 150,000 clones. Specimen: PBMCs. The receptors shown here come from a man aged 25 to 45 in good health and CMV-seronegative.

The chain joins TRBV27 to TRBJ2-1; TRBD2 aligns across 10 bases. V dropped 2 bases and J dropped 9; count of bases not matched to a gene: 7. The CDR3 has 15 amino acids. Germline V lookup: CDR1 MNHEY, CDR2 SMNVEV (reference sequence). The CDR3: CASSLAPSGSGEQFF. CDR3 DNA sequence: TGTGCCAGCAGTTTAGCTCCTAGCGGGAGTGGTGAGCAGTTCTTC.

The chain couples TRBV7-2 to TRBJ1-1, with D hard to call. The CDR3 runs to 16 residues. The V end was cut by 5 bases, the J end by 1 base, with 17 bases between. Per the germline V gene, CDR1 is SGHTA and CDR2 is FQGNSA. The CDR3 loop reads CASSRAPDSQNTEAFF. The CDR3 nucleotides are TGTGCCAGCAGCAGAGCGCCGGACTCCCAGAACACTGAAGCTTTCTTT.

A word on this clone: A read error may account for a junction end that differs from germline. This chain links TRBV7-9 with TRBJ1-3; the match to TRBD1 covers 7 bases. The CDR3 spans 15 residues. Looked up from germline, CDR1 is SEHNR and CDR2 is FQNEAQ (reference sequence). CDR3 residues: CASSPTGATGNTIYF. The CDR3 DNA is TGTGCCAGCAGTCCAACAGGGGCCACTGGGAACACCATATATTTT.

This rearrangement joins TRBV6-1 to TRBJ1-3, with D tentatively TRBD1 (6 bases). Germline CDR1 MNHNS, CDR2 SASEGT. V shed 2 bases and J shed 9 bases, with 11 bases lying between them. The CDR3 runs to 13 residues. The CDR3 bases are TGTGCCAGCAGTGAATCACAGGGCCGCACCATATATTTT. Its translation is CASSESQGRTIYF.

Here the CDR3 reads CASSDSGRTVNEQFF. For the CDR3, the DNA is TGTGCCAGCAGTGATAGCGGGAGAACGGTGAATGAGCAGTTCTTC. The chain couples TRBV27 to TRBJ2-1; the match to TRBD2 covers 9 bases. V was clipped by 5 bases and J by 7 bases; unmatched bases: 9. The CDR3 runs to 15 residues. From germline, CDR1 is MNHEY and CDR2 SMNVEV (reference sequence).

The V call is TRBV29-1, the J call TRBJ2-7; tentative D call: TRBD1 (6 bases). The V gene lost 3 bases and the J gene lost 8 bases, with 14 bases spanning the gap. This CDR3 is built from 12 residues. Germline-derived CDR1 and CDR2 are SQVTM and ANQGSEA. CDR3 DNA: TGCAGCGTTGAGATGATTGGGACACAGCAGTACTTC. As protein: CSVEMIGTQQYF.

The V gene is TRBV5-1, the J gene TRBJ2-3; 7 nucleotides agree with TRBD1. This CDR3 contains 16 residues. Trimming at V came to 0 bases and at J to 6 bases, leaving 10 bases not matched to a gene. The germline CDR1 and CDR2 sequences are SGHRS and YFSETQ. The CDR3: CASSLEFRGQSDTQYF. The CDR3 DNA reads as TGCGCCAGCAGCTTGGAGTTTAGGGGGCAAAGCGATACGCAGTATTTT.